Reported below is one T cell receptor (beta chain). Source study methods: Estimated nucleated cell counts came from reference gene primer amplification. The data were produced by immunoSEQ multiplex PCR, yet TCRdb's version contains in-frame clones alone and is incomplete. V and J calls and clone size are copied from that table; D and trimming were computed from the DNA. The sample lists more than 300,000 clones; 80% to 90% were seen once. The CDR3 runs 13 residues. CDR1 is ENHRY and CDR2 is SYGVKD in the germline V gene. The ends were cut back, 10 bases at V and 2 bases at J, with 14 bases in the middle. This specimen comes from a study of blood T cell repertoires in COVID-19. Study-level background: The samples span acute and convalescent COVID-19 from the United States, Italy and Spain. PBMCs, B-cell-depleted T cells, or T cells provided the cDNA or gDNA that made up the material.

This clonotype was sampled from a woman aged 25 to 45 with COVID-19, enrolled during active disease. The specimen sequenced was peripheral blood. This chain connects TRBV10-3 to TRBJ2-5; possible D gene TRBD2, 5 bases. The CDR3 DNA reads TGTGCCAACAACGACGGGATACAAGAGACCCAGTACTTC. Translating it yields CANNDGIQETQYF.